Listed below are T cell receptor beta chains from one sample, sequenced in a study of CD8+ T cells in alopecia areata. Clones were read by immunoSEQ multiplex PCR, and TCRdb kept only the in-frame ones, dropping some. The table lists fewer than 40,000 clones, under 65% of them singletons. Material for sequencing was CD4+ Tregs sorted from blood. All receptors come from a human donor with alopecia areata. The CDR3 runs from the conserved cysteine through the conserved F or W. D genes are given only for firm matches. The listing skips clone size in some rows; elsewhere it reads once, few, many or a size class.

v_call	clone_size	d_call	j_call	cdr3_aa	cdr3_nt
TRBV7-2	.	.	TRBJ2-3	CASSFTVSDTQYF	TGTGCCAGCAGCTTTACGGTCTCAGATACGCAGTATTTT
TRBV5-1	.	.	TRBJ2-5	CASSLGPSQETQYF	TGCGCCAGCAGCTTGGGACCTAGCCAAGAGACCCAGTACTTC
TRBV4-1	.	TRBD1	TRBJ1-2	CASSRGQADYGYTF	TGCGCCAGTAGCCGCGGACAGGCGGACTATGGCTACACCTTC
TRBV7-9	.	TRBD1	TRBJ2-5	CASSLQGNQETQYF	TGTGCCAGCAGCCTACAGGGGAACCAAGAGACCCAGTACTTC
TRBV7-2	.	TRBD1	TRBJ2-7	CASRDRGRGTYEQYF	TGTGCCAGCCGAGACAGGGGGCGAGGAACCTACGAGCAGTACTTC
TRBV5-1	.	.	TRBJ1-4	CASSPGGSGNEKLFF	TGCGCCAGCAGCCCCGGGGGAAGTGGAAATGAAAAACTGTTTTTT
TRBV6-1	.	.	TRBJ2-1	CASSWLSHNEQFF	TGTGCCAGCAGTTGGCTGAGCCACAATGAGCAGTTCTTC
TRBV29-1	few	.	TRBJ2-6	CSVEEASFSGANVLTF	TGCAGCGTTGAGGAAGCCTCCTTCTCTGGGGCCAACGTCCTGACTTTC
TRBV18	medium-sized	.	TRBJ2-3	CASSPPSSRARDTDTQYF	TGTGCCAGCTCACCACCGTCTAGCCGAGCTAGGGACACAGATACGCAGTATTTT
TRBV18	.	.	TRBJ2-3	CASSPGLDTQYF	TGTGCCAGCTCACCCGGGCTCGATACGCAGTATTTT
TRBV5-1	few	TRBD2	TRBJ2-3	CASSLPNAGDTDTQYF	TGCGCCAGCAGCCTACCTAATGCGGGAGATACAGATACGCAGTATTTT
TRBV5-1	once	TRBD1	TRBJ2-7	CASSLLGTGGYEQYF	TGCGCCAGCAGCCTCCTGGGGACAGGGGGCTACGAGCAGTACTTC
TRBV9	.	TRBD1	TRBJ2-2	CASSVTPGGGGELFF	TGTGCCAGCAGCGTAACCCCAGGGGGCGGCGGGGAGCTGTTTTTT
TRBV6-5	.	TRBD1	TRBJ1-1	CASSPQKTGKSEAFF	TGTGCCAGCAGTCCCCAGAAGACAGGGAAGAGTGAAGCTTTCTTT
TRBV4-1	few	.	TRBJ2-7	CASSPRELYEQYF	TGCGCCAGCAGCCCTCGGGAGCTGTACGAGCAGTACTTC
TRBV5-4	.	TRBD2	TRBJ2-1	CASSPGGITINEQFF	TGTGCCAGCAGCCCCGGGGGGATCACGATCAATGAGCAGTTCTTC
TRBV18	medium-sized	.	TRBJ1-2	CASSPPSQVGGYTF	TGTGCCAGCTCACCACCGTCTCAGGTCGGTGGCTACACCTTC
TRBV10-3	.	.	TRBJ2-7	CAISESGSYEQYF	TGTGCCATCAGTGAGTCGGGCTCCTACGAGCAGTACTTC
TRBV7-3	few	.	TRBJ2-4	CASSLQGGNIQYF	TGTGCCAGCAGCTTACAGGGCGGAAACATTCAGTACTTC
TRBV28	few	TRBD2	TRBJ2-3	CASSPLTPWGRATDTQYF	TGTGCCAGCAGTCCCCTGACGCCCTGGGGGAGGGCGACAGATACGCAGTATTTT
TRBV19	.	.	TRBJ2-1	CASSLASLDNEQFF	TGTGCCAGTAGCCTAGCGTCCCTTGACAATGAGCAGTTCTTC
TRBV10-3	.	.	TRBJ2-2	CAIRATGELFF	TGTGCCATCAGGGCAACCGGGGAGCTGTTTTTT
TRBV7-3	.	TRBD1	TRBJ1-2	CASSRTGTDNYGYTF	TGTGCCAGCAGTCGGACCGGGACAGACAACTATGGCTACACCTTC
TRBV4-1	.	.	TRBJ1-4	CASSQEGGRGLTNEKLFF	TGCGCCAGCAGCCAAGAAGGGGGGCGAGGTCTAACTAATGAAAAACTGTTTTTT
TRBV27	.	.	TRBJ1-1	CASSPDRREAEAFF	TGTGCCAGCAGTCCTGACAGACGGGAGGCTGAAGCTTTCTTT
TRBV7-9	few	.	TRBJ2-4	CASSTRTEQNIQYF	TGTGCCAGCAGCACCCGGACAGAGCAAAACATTCAGTACTTC
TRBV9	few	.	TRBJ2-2	CASSFGQPNTGELFF	TGTGCCAGCAGCTTCGGACAGCCTAACACCGGGGAGCTGTTTTTT
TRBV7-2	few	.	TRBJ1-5	CASSYIGLGDNQPQHF	TGTGCCAGCAGCTACATCGGACTCGGGGACAATCAGCCCCAGCATTTT
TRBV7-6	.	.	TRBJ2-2	CASSPPGTQGNTGELFF	TGTGCCAGCAGCCCACCCGGGACGCAGGGGAACACCGGGGAGCTGTTTTTT
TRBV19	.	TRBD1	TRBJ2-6	CASTLGQLLSGANVLTF	TGTGCCAGTACCCTGGGACAGCTCCTCTCTGGGGCCAACGTCCTGACTTTC
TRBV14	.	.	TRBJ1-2	CASTQSWQERLYGYTF	TGTGCCAGCACCCAATCCTGGCAGGAAAGACTCTATGGCTACACCTTC